This T cell receptor (beta chain) was documented in a study of blood T cell repertoires in COVID-19. The overall study: The United States, Italy and Spain supplied acute and convalescent COVID-19 samples.

Authors' data handling: It was from reference gene primer amplification that nucleated cell counts were estimated. TCRdb's table, derived via immunoSEQ multiplex PCR, lists solely in-frame clones and lacks some. The DNA was the basis for D and trimming; V, J and clone size are from that table. The table includes 270,000 or so clones, just over 90% detected once. Participants spanned ages roughly 18 to 90 years and resided in about two dozen US areas. The sequence derives from a woman aged 40-49 years with acute COVID-19. The sequencing sample was made of PBMCs or T cells enriched from blood (not recorded which).

The CDR3, as DNA: TGTGCCAGCTCCCCGCCCGGTTATGAGCAGTTCTTC. Its translation is CASSPPGYEQFF. This sequence joins TRBV18 and TRBJ2-1; unclear D gene. Germline CDR1 reads KGHSH; CDR2 reads LQKENI. V was trimmed by 6 bases and J by 8 bases, leaving 11 bases between them. The CDR3 is 12 amino acids.